These 24 T cell receptor beta chains were sequenced from one sample in a study of shared clonotypes between healthy human individuals. Sequencing used immunoSEQ multiplex PCR; TCRdb keeps in-frame clones, though not all of them. The table includes 2 million to 2.5 million clones, under 95% detected once. The specimen sequenced was naive CD4+ T cells from PBMCs. Subset reported: CD45RA+ positively selected. The receptors were gathered from a man between 18 and 35 years old in good health. Some clones in this sample may be carry-over from other donors' samples.

The rearrangement uses TRBV19 and TRBJ1-5; tentatively, D is TRBD1 (6 bases). The CDR3 covers 15 residues. Germline V gene data show CDR1 as LNHDA and CDR2 as SQIVND (reference sequence). V was cut by 4 bases and J by 0 bases, with 10 bases left in between. The CDR3: CASSTGTRSNQPQHF. The CDR3 coding sequence is TGTGCCAGTAGTACCGGGACACGTAGCAATCAGCCCCAGCATTTT.

The chain employs TRBV5-4 and TRBJ2-7, with 8 bases identical to TRBD2. The CDR3 has 14 residues. V gave up 3 bases and J gave up 0 bases; unmatched junction bases: 2. CDR1 SGHNT and CDR2 YYREEE come from the germline V gene (reference sequence). The CDR3 spells CASSSGLVSYEQYF. CDR3 nucleotide sequence: TGTGCCAGCAGCTCGGGACTAGTCTCCTACGAGCAGTACTTC.

The chain combines TRBV6-6 with TRBJ2-1; 8 bases map to TRBD2. The V gene's germline CDR1 is MNHNY and CDR2 SVGAGI (reference sequence). CDR3 length: 14 amino acids. The J segment lost 8 bases and the V segment lost 8 bases, leaving 11 bases of the junction unmatched. Written as DNA, the CDR3 is TGTGCCAGCCAACGGGGGGGGCCCAAGGATGAGCAGTTCTTC. It codes for CASQRGGPKDEQFF.

The chain is built from TRBV4-3 and TRBJ1-2; no definite D call. The CDR3 is made up of 16 amino acids. Trimming shortened V by 2 bases and J by 1 base, and 14 bases separated the two germline ends. Germline CDR1 and CDR2: LGHNA and YSLEER. The CDR3 is CASSQLAGGLNYGYTF. The DNA for the CDR3 is TGCGCCAGCAGCCAACTCGCGGGAGGCCTTAACTATGGCTACACCTTC.

The CDR3 here is CASSAGTGVREKLFF. The CDR3 DNA reads as TGTGCCAGCTCGGCCGGGACAGGGGTTAGAGAAAAACTGTTTTTT. This chain links TRBV18 with TRBJ1-4; 10 bases fit TRBD1. Germline V gene lookup returns CDR1 KGHSH and CDR2 LQKENI. The CDR3 has 15 amino acids. V shed 6 bases and J 8 bases; nucleotides not matched to a gene: 9.

The J gene is TRBJ2-2, the V gene TRBV6-5, with 7 bases fitting TRBD1. Unmatched junction bases numbered 7, after V lost 7 bases and J lost 5 bases. Germline V lookup: CDR1 MNHEY, CDR2 SVGAGI. This CDR3 contains 14 residues. CDR3 sequence reads: CASTRQGRTGELFF. In DNA, the CDR3 is TGTGCCAGCACCCGACAGGGTCGTACCGGGGAGCTGTTTTTT.

In nucleotides, the CDR3 is TGTGCCAGTAGTTCAAACCTTCAGGGAGCCCAGCATTTT. Its translation: CASSSNLQGAQHF. The chain has TRBV19 and TRBJ1-5; a weak D match, TRBD1 (5 bases). Per germline, CDR1 LNHDA and CDR2 SQIVND (reference sequence). V was trimmed by 5 bases and J by 11 bases, leaving 16 bases between them. CDR3 length equals 13 residues.

The chain has TRBV5-1 and TRBJ2-1; 7 bases are shared with TRBD1. From germline, CDR1 is SGHRS and CDR2 YFSETQ. The junction had 3 bases not matched to a gene; V was cut back by 3 bases and J by 6 bases. This CDR3 spans 13 amino acids. The CDR3 DNA reads TGCGCCAGCAGCTGGTACAGGGGCAATGAGCAGTTCTTC. It translates to CASSWYRGNEQFF.

V gene TRBV7-9 combines with J gene TRBJ1-1; D call uncertain. The CDR3 runs to 14 residues. V dropped 5 bases and J dropped 1 base, with 11 bases sitting between them. Per the germline V gene, CDR1 is SEHNR and CDR2 is FQNEAQ (reference sequence). The CDR3, as DNA: TGTGCCAGCAGCACATATAGGGAGAACACTGAAGCTTTCTTT. It is translated as CASSTYRENTEAFF.

The chain links TRBV6-5 to TRBJ1-2; a possible D gene is TRBD1 (6 bases). Looked up from germline, CDR1 is MNHEY and CDR2 is SVGAGI. Trimming removed 2 bases from V and 0 bases from J, with 13 bases in between. The CDR3 is 16 residues long. CDR3 sequence: CASSYLVDRSNYGYTF. The CDR3 DNA is TGTGCCAGCAGTTACCTCGTCGACAGGTCTAACTATGGCTACACCTTC.

V and J are TRBV19 and TRBJ1-1; D unclear. V lost 3 bases to trimming and J lost 11 bases, with 19 bases between them. The CDR3 spans 14 residues. CDR1 LNHDA and CDR2 SQIVND come from the germline V gene (reference sequence). Here the CDR3 reads CASSIRGPPRRAFF. CDR3 bases: TGTGCCAGTAGTATCCGAGGCCCCCCAAGGCGGGCTTTCTTT.

V usage is TRBV6-5 and J usage is TRBJ1-2; D is ambiguous. Between the trimmed V and J ends, which lost 0 bases and 4 bases, there was a span of 15 bases. CDR1 is MNHEY, CDR2 SVGAGI, per germline. This CDR3 region has 16 residues. The CDR3 DNA is TGTGCCAGCAGTTACTCTCAGCTCGGAGGAAGCTATGGCTACACCTTC. This sequence encodes CASSYSQLGGSYGYTF.

The genes are TRBV10-3 and TRBJ2-7; D is possibly TRBD2 (5 bases). This CDR3 has 16 residues. The germline V gene encodes CDR1 ENHRY and CDR2 SYGVKD. The V gene lost 0 bases and the J gene lost 2 bases, with 14 bases spanning the gap. The CDR3 bases are TGTGCCATCAGTGAGTCCGGGAAGCCCTCGACCTACGAGCAGTACTTC. This gives the protein CAISESGKPSTYEQYF.

CDR3 in DNA: TGTGCCAGCCTAAATCGGATGGGGCGAATCAATGAGCAGTTCTTC. Translated, it gives CASLNRMGRINEQFF. The genes are TRBV6-5 and TRBJ2-1; tentatively, D is TRBD1 (5 bases). The germline V gene has CDR1 MNHEY and CDR2 SVGAGI. Trimming left V 8 bases short and J 6 bases short, with 20 bases between. CDR3 length: 15 residues.

The count of this clone is one. This chain connects TRBV7-2 to TRBJ2-2; 9 nucleotides agree with TRBD2. With V trimmed by 1 base and J by 3 bases, 3 bases remained unmatched. The CDR3 has 16 residues. The germline gives CDR1 SGHTA, CDR2 FQGNSA. CDR3 sequence: CASSLDAGGHTGELFF. CDR3 nucleotide sequence: TGTGCCAGCAGCTTAGATGCGGGAGGGCACACCGGGGAGCTGTTTTTT.

The chain recombines TRBV7-9 with TRBJ1-6; possible D gene TRBD1, 6 bases. This CDR3 is built from 14 residues. The V gene lost 3 bases and the J gene lost 8 bases, with 11 bases spanning the gap. Germline CDR1 and CDR2: SEHNR and FQNEAQ (reference sequence). The CDR3 DNA follows: TGTGCCAGCAGCTTGGACAGTTTGTATTCACCCCTCCACTTT. Translation: CASSLDSLYSPLHF.

V gene TRBV5-1 combines with J gene TRBJ2-7; 13 bases are shared with TRBD2. This CDR3 region has 16 residues. The germline V gene has CDR1 SGHRS and CDR2 YFSETQ. V was clipped by 4 bases and J by 5 bases; unmatched bases: 9. Here the CDR3 DNA reads TGCGCCAGCAGCATACGGACTAGCGGGAGCGGCAACGAGCAGTACTTC. Amino acids: CASSIRTSGSGNEQYF.

The rearrangement uses TRBV28 and TRBJ1-1; TRBD1 matches 10 bases. CDR1 and CDR2 from the germline V gene are MDHEN and SYDVKM. V dropped 6 bases and J dropped 2; count of bases not matched to a gene: 9. This CDR3 is 16 amino acids long. In DNA form, the CDR3 reads TGTGCCAGCAGCTCCGGGACAGGGGCGAAAAACACTGAAGCTTTCTTT. Protein sequence: CASSSGTGAKNTEAFF.

A word on this clone: The same CDR3 arises from other DNA sequences in this sample as well. The chain's CDR3 is CASSGGQQETQYF. The CDR3 coding sequence is TGTGCCAGCAGTGGGGGACAGCAAGAGACCCAGTACTTC. This chain links TRBV2 with TRBJ2-5; TRBD1 matches at 7 bases. J was trimmed by 2 bases and V by 4 bases; bases with no gene match: 1. The CDR3 runs 13 residues. The germline V gene encodes CDR1 SNHLY and CDR2 FYNNEI.

With respect to this clone: The same CDR3 can be traced to other DNA sequences in this sample. The CDR3 DNA sequence: TGCGCCAGCAGCTTGGTAGGGGTTTCCTCTGGAAACACCATATATTTT. This sequence encodes CASSLVGVSSGNTIYF. The J gene is TRBJ1-3, the V gene TRBV5-1; maybe TRBD1 (5 bases). Germline V gene data show CDR1 as SGHRS and CDR2 as YFSETQ. Trimming stripped 0 bases from V and 0 bases from J, with 10 bases between. CDR3 size: 16 residues.

This clone was found once. This sample also contains other DNA sequences that code for the same CDR3. This chain links TRBV6-4 with TRBJ2-1; 11 nucleotides match TRBD1. Trimming removed 3 bases from V and 4 bases from J; junction bases left unmatched: 2. This CDR3 comprises 15 residues. Germline CDR1 and CDR2: MRHNA and SNTAGT. CDR3 loop: CASSEGQGAYNEQFF. The CDR3 DNA reads TGTGCCAGCAGTGAAGGACAGGGGGCGTACAATGAGCAGTTCTTC.

This chain uses TRBV2 with TRBJ2-7, with D possibly being TRBD2 (6 bases). The CDR3 sequence is 15 residues long. The germline gives CDR1 SNHLY, CDR2 FYNNEI. V shed 4 bases and J shed 6 bases, with 19 bases lying between them. The CDR3 DNA follows: TGTGCCAGCAGTGGGAGGGACCGAGATCCTCCCGAGCAGTACTTC. Residues: CASSGRDRDPPEQYF.

The chain links TRBV4-1 to TRBJ2-3; TRBD1 aligns across 10 bases. This CDR3 has 17 amino acids. After removal of 3 bases from V and 1 base from J, the junction contained 7 bases not matched to a gene. Germline V gene lookup returns CDR1 MGHRA and CDR2 YSYEKL. CDR3 nucleotides: TGCGCCAGCAGCCAGCCAATCGGACAGGGGGGCACAGATACGCAGTATTTT. Encoded protein: CASSQPIGQGGTDTQYF.

V usage is TRBV15 and J usage is TRBJ2-7; no firm D call. Germline CDR1 and CDR2: LNHNV and YYDKDF (reference sequence). The length of the CDR3 is 14 residues. Trimming cost V 0 bases and J 3 bases, with 9 bases left between them. CDR3 residues: CATSRDLTDYEQYF. CDR3 DNA: TGTGCCACCAGCAGAGATCTTACAGACTACGAGCAGTACTTC. The entire variable domain, with the rest obtained from reference TRBV15 and TRBJ2-7, is as follows: DAMVIQNPRYQVTQFGKPVTLSCSQTLNHNVMYWYQQKSSQAPKLLFHYYDKDFNNEADTPDNFQSRRPNTSFCFLDIRSPGLGDTAMYLCATSRDLTDYEQYFGPGTRLTVT.